This T cell receptor (beta chain) stems from a study of CD8 T cells in Susac syndrome. Findings and limits, study-wide: Susac-specific public clones numbered 15 to 20 in total CD8+ repertoires (and about five in CD8+ TEMRA repertoires). In TEMRA cells and active patients, CD8+ clonal expansion in Susac reached its peak.

TCR beta was sequenced from blood CD8+ and CD4+ T cells. Patients with Susac syndrome met diagnostic criteria defined recently for definite or probable disease. Random hexamers primed reverse transcription of about 0.45 to 1 ug RNA. TCRdb ran MiXCR on the immunoSEQ multiplex PCR reads and lists one entry per CDR3 protein. Seen here are 70,000 to 100,000 distinct CDR3 sequences, roughly 96% observed once, and the top ten hold more than 0.5%. On this clonotype: The antigen is undetermined.

The V gene end was trimmed by 4 bases and the J gene end by 8 bases; junction bases not matched to a gene: 10. Germline values: CDR1 LGHNA, CDR2 YSLEER. The CDR3 is 14 amino acids. This receptor was taken from a human donor with Susac syndrome. This rearrangement joins TRBV4-3 to TRBJ1-1, with 7 bases fitting TRBD1. Sequenced sample: CD8+ T cells from PBMCs. CDR3 sequence: CASSLRQGGGEAFF. DNA of the CDR3: TGCGCCAGCAGCCTTAGACAGGGCGGGGGCGAAGCTTTCTTT.